This T cell receptor beta chain derives from a study of tumor-infiltrating lymphocytes in oesophageal squamous cell carcinoma. TCRdb recomputed calls from the PCR reads with MiXCR, one row per CDR3 protein. The sample includes about 22,000 distinct CDR3 sequences, roughly a third of them seen just once. The V and J ends lost 0 bases and 4 bases respectively, with 17 bases between them. Germline CDR1 and CDR2: SGHRS and YFSETQ. The CDR3 covers 17 residues. This clonotype was counted many times. Sequencing was performed on esophageal tumor tissue. The receptor was isolated from a female donor with esophageal squamous cell carcinoma. The chain recombines TRBV5-1 with TRBJ1-5; D remains unclear. The CDR3 nucleotides are TGCGCCAGCAGCTTGGTACAGCCTAAGAGCCAGAATCAGCCCCAGCATTTT. Amino acids: CASSLVQPKSQNQPQHF.